This entry lists 22 T cell receptor beta chains sequenced from one sample in a study of blood T cell repertoires in COVID-19. The method was immunoSEQ multiplex PCR; TCRdb's version includes in-frame clones alone and lacks a portion of them. The sample carries 200,000 to 300,000 clones, about 89% recorded once. What was sequenced was PBMCs or T cells enriched from blood (not recorded which). The receptors were gathered from a woman aged 25 to 39 who had recovered from COVID-19.

The CDR3 spells CASSLEPPPIYEQYF. CDR3 sequence (DNA): TGTGCCAGCAGCTTAGAACCGCCACCTATCTACGAGCAGTACTTC. The chain uses TRBV7-8 and TRBJ2-7; D remains ambiguous. Germline V gene sequence: CDR1 SGHVS, CDR2 FQNEAQ. This CDR3 comprises 15 residues. The germline V and J ends were trimmed by 1 base and 3 bases, with 13 bases remaining between them.

CDR3 protein: CASARGAQISYNEQFF. The CDR3 coding sequence is TGTGCCAGTGCGCGGGGGGCCCAAATCTCCTACAATGAGCAGTTCTTC. The rearrangement links TRBV19 to TRBJ2-1; 8 bases map to TRBD2. The V and J ends lost 8 bases and 0 bases, in that order; junction bases with no gene match: 9. CDR1 and CDR2 from the germline V gene are LNHDA and SQIVND (reference sequence). This CDR3 region has 16 residues.

Details on this clone: At one of its ends the junction is not consistent with the germline gene, which may arise from a read error. CDR3 in amino acids: CASSLGQNSYEQYF. In DNA form, the CDR3 reads TGTGCTAGCAGCTTAGGACAGAACTCCTACGAGCAGTACTTC. The chain combines TRBV7-7 with TRBJ2-7; D possibly corresponds to TRBD1 (6 bases). Germline assignment: CDR1 SSHAT and CDR2 FNYEAQ (reference sequence). This CDR3 has 14 amino acids.

This chain links TRBV19 with TRBJ1-5; possible D gene TRBD1, 5 bases. Germline lookup yields CDR1 LNHDA and CDR2 SQIVND (reference sequence). V was pared by 1 base and J by 2 bases, with 15 bases between. The CDR3 has 17 residues. Here the CDR3 reads CASSIGSRGDGNQPQHF. The CDR3 region has the DNA TGTGCCAGTAGTATAGGATCTCGGGGGGACGGCAATCAGCCCCAGCATTTT.

The rearrangement joins TRBV9 to TRBJ2-2; 11 bases map to TRBD2. After removal of 3 bases from V and 0 bases from J, the junction contained 1 base not matched to a gene. The CDR3 loop spans 16 amino acids. Germline CDR1 SGDLS, CDR2 YYNGEE. CDR3 coding DNA: TGTGCCAGCAGCGCGACTAGCGGGGCGAACACCGGGGAGCTGTTTTTT. This encodes CASSATSGANTGELFF. Filled out from reference TRBV9 and TRBJ2-2, the complete variable domain reads DSGVTQTPKHLITATGQRVTLRCSPRSGDLSVYWYQQSLDQGLQFLIQYYNGEERAKGNILERFSAQQFPDLHSELNLSSLELGDSALYFCASSATSGANTGELFFGEGSRLTVL.

The V gene is TRBV14, the J gene TRBJ2-2, with TRBD1 as a possible D gene (5 bases). The CDR3 is made up of 15 amino acids. With 4 bases removed from V and 1 base from J, the gap between germline ends came to 10 bases. From germline, CDR1 is SGHDN and CDR2 FVKESK. DNA of the CDR3: TGTGCCAGCAGCCGGGTGACAGAGAACACCGGGGAGCTGTTTTTT. Translation gives CASSRVTENTGELFF.

This clone occurred a few times. The J gene is TRBJ1-5, the V gene TRBV30; D is perhaps TRBD1 (5 bases). The CDR3 spans 13 residues. CDR1 GTSNPN and CDR2 SVGIG come from the germline V gene (reference sequence). With 7 bases removed from V and 1 base from J, the gap between germline ends came to 11 bases. The CDR3 region is CALAGKSNQPQHF. The DNA of the CDR3 is TGTGCCTTGGCAGGGAAAAGCAATCAGCCCCAGCATTTT.

This chain links TRBV30 with TRBJ2-5, with a possible D match to TRBD1 (6 bases). V was clipped by 5 bases and J by 0 bases, with 7 bases between them. Germline values: CDR1 GTSNPN, CDR2 SVGIG (reference sequence). The CDR3 loop spans 12 amino acids. CDR3 amino acids: CAWRDNQETQYF. The CDR3 region has the DNA TGTGCCTGGCGGGACAACCAAGAGACCCAGTACTTC.

The V call is TRBV9, the J call TRBJ1-3; D remains ambiguous. From germline, CDR1 is SGDLS and CDR2 YYNGEE. V was trimmed by 3 bases and J by 0 bases, leaving 13 bases between them. The CDR3 consists of 16 residues. The CDR3 region has the DNA TGTGCCAGCAGCGGTCCTCGTAGCTACTCTGGAAACACCATATATTTT. Translation gives CASSGPRSYSGNTIYF.

The CDR3 DNA reads as TGTGCCAGCAGTTTTAGCGGGAGGGCGAACAATGAGCAGTTCTTC. This gives the protein CASSFSGRANNEQFF. The rearrangement links TRBV28 to TRBJ2-1; 11 nucleotides align to TRBD2. V trimming: 3 bases; J trimming: 5 bases; junction bases outside the gene matches: 3. CDR1 and CDR2 (germline): MDHEN, SYDVKM. The CDR3 spans 15 residues.

The chain recombines TRBV7-2 with TRBJ2-1; no definite D call. Germline CDR1 is SGHTA and CDR2 is FQGNSA. Trimming took 1 base from V and 10 from J, leaving 11 bases between them. The CDR3 runs to 13 residues. The CDR3 bases are TGTGCCAGCAGCTTAGAGCCCTTCTGGGAGCAGTTCTTC. Translation: CASSLEPFWEQFF.

The chain has TRBV28 and TRBJ1-1, with a possible D match to TRBD1 (5 bases). CDR1 is MDHEN, CDR2 SYDVKM, per germline. The CDR3 totals 17 residues. V was clipped by 4 bases and J by 3 bases, with 21 bases between them. CDR3 nucleotide sequence: TGTGCCAGCAGTTCCACAACTTATAGACAGAGAGACACTGAAGCTTTCTTT. Translation gives CASSSTTYRQRDTEAFF.

J is TRBJ2-7 and V is TRBV2, with a tentative D call TRBD2 (5 bases). Trimming took off 3 bases at V and 2 bases at J, with 14 bases between the two ends. The CDR3 is made up of 15 amino acids. Germline CDR1 reads SNHLY; CDR2 reads FYNNEI. The CDR3 region has the DNA TGTGCCAGCAGTGACGGGATTTTAGCCCCCTACGAGCAGTACTTC. Its translation is CASSDGILAPYEQYF.

The chain combines TRBV7-9 with TRBJ2-7, with D maybe TRBD1 (5 bases). Germline V gene data show CDR1 as SEHNR and CDR2 as FQNEAQ (reference sequence). V was cut by 0 bases and J by 4 bases, with 16 bases left in between. The CDR3 runs 16 residues. The CDR3 protein is CASSLAGQASTYEQYF. In DNA, the CDR3 is TGTGCCAGCAGCTTAGCCGGACAAGCCTCTACGTACGAGCAGTACTTC.

The rearrangement joins TRBV27 to TRBJ2-1; 9 positions agree with TRBD2. CDR3 length equals 15 residues. The germline V gene has CDR1 MNHEY and CDR2 SMNVEV (reference sequence). V lost 1 base, J lost 7 bases, and 5 bases stayed unmatched. The CDR3 loop reads CASSLWAGGGNEQFF. The DNA for the CDR3 is TGTGCCAGCAGTTTATGGGCGGGAGGGGGGAATGAGCAGTTCTTC.

V is TRBV28 and J is TRBJ2-7, with D perhaps matching TRBD1 (6 bases). The CDR3 covers 15 residues. V was trimmed by 3 bases and J by 5 bases, leaving 17 bases between them. Germline V gene lookup returns CDR1 MDHEN and CDR2 SYDVKM. CDR3 DNA sequence: TGTGCCAGCAGTTTGGCAGGGGCCTTTATTGACGAGCAGTACTTC. Its protein product is CASSLAGAFIDEQYF.

The chain carries TRBV30 and TRBJ2-3; 13 nucleotides agree with TRBD2. The CDR3 spans 16 residues. V was clipped by 2 bases and J by 4 bases; unmatched bases: 6. Germline CDR1 reads GTSNPN; CDR2 reads SVGIG (reference sequence). CDR3 residues: CAWSPSGLAGSDTQYF. CDR3 DNA: TGTGCCTGGAGTCCATCGGGACTAGCGGGATCAGATACGCAGTATTTT. The full variable domain, its missing parts supplied by reference TRBV30 and TRBJ2-3, is SQTIHQWPATLVQPVGSPLSLECTVEGTSNPNLYWYRQAAGRGLQLLFYSVGIGQISSEVPQNLSASRPQDRQFILSSKKLLLSDSGFYLCAWSPSGLAGSDTQYFGPGTRLTVL.

The chain uses TRBV7-2 and TRBJ1-5; D is unresolved. This CDR3 spans 12 amino acids. V was cut by 0 bases and J by 9 bases, with 6 bases left in between. CDR1 is SGHTA and CDR2 is FQGNSA in the germline V gene. The CDR3 spells CASSLAIGPQHF. CDR3 nucleotides: TGTGCCAGCAGCTTAGCGATCGGGCCCCAGCATTTT.

This clone was detected once. V gene TRBV6-5 combines with J gene TRBJ1-3, with D maybe TRBD1 (5 bases). The germline gives CDR1 MNHEY, CDR2 SVGAGI. V was cut by 6 bases and J by 0 bases, with 12 bases left in between. This CDR3 comprises 15 residues. CDR3 region: CASSPRADSGNTIYF. CDR3 in DNA: TGTGCCAGCAGCCCCAGGGCAGACTCTGGAAACACCATATATTTT.

The chain carries TRBV19 and TRBJ2-7, with 9 bases identical to TRBD1. Germline V lookup: CDR1 LNHDA, CDR2 SQIVND (reference sequence). The CDR3 has 16 amino acids. With V trimmed by 9 bases and J by 1 base, 13 bases remained unmatched. CDR3 loop: CASRDRALPPSYEQYF. The CDR3 DNA sequence: TGTGCCAGCCGGGACAGGGCCCTTCCTCCGTCCTACGAGCAGTACTTC.

This chain joins TRBV25-1 and TRBJ2-2, with 7 positions matching TRBD1. This CDR3 has 16 amino acids. Germline values: CDR1 MGHDK, CDR2 SYGVNS. The V and J ends lost 7 bases and 0 bases, in that order; junction bases with no gene match: 8. The CDR3 reads CASTISGTANTGELFF. The CDR3 region has the DNA TGTGCCAGCACTATTTCCGGGACAGCGAACACCGGGGAGCTGTTTTTT.

The rearrangement uses TRBV25-1 and TRBJ2-5, with unresolved D. Germline V gene sequence: CDR1 MGHDK, CDR2 SYGVNS. There are 15 residues in the CDR3. V was clipped by 0 bases and J by 0 bases, with 8 bases between them. CDR3 nucleotides: TGTGCCAGCAGTGAATATATATCAGACCAAGAGACCCAGTACTTC. Translating gives CASSEYISDQETQYF.